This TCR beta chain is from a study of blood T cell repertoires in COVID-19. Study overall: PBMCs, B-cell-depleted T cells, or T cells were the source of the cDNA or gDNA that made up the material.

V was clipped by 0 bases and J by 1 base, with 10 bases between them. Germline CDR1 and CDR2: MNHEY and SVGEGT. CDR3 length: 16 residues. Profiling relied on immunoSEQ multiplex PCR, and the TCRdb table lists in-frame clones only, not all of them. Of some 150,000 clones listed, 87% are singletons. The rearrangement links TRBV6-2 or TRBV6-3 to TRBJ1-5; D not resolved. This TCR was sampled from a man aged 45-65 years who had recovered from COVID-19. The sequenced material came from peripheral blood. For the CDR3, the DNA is TGTGCCAGCAGTTACTCGAATTGGCAGAGCAATCAGCCCCAGCATTTT. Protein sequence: CASSYSNWQSNQPQHF.